This T cell receptor beta chain was recorded in a study of blood T cell repertoires in COVID-19. Looking at the study overall: Samples taken during acute and convalescent COVID-19 were collected in the United States, Italy and Spain. Sample material is recorded as cDNA or gDNA derived from T cells, B-cell-depleted T cells, or PBMCs.

The CDR3 contains 14 residues. Germline lookup yields CDR1 SGHRS and CDR2 YFSETQ. The V and J ends lost 3 bases and 2 bases respectively, with 11 bases between them. Original processing methods: From reference gene primer amplification, estimates of nucleated cell counts were derived. The data were produced by immunoSEQ multiplex PCR, yet TCRdb's version contains in-frame clones alone and is incomplete. Clone size and the V and J calls come from that table; the DNA yielded D and trimming. The sample carries about 250,000 clones, approximately 80% recorded once. V gene TRBV5-1 combines with J gene TRBJ2-5; tentatively, D is TRBD2 (5 bases). Sequencing was done on a sample of peripheral blood. The TCR originated in a man aged 40-49 years with acute or convalescent COVID-19. For the CDR3, the DNA is TGCGCCAGCAGCTCTGGAGGTATTCAAGAGACCCAGTACTTC. It is translated as CASSSGGIQETQYF. Together with reference TRBV5-1 and TRBJ2-5, the CDR3 gives the full variable domain: KAGVTQTPRYLIKTRGQQVTLSCSPISGHRSVSWYQQTPGQGLQFLFEYFSETQRNKGNFPGRFSGRQFSNSRSEMNVSTLELGDSALYLCASSSGGIQETQYFGPGTRLLVL.